This T cell receptor (beta chain) emerged from a study of shared clonotypes between healthy human individuals (dated by TCRdb to 2018 to 2020). With regard to the full study: A couple of women and a few men aged 18 to 49 years were included in the cohort. For each donor, CD4 naive and CD4 memory were each run on three plates, CD8 naive on two plates, and CD8 memory on one plate. To estimate repertoire size and how much clonotype sharing occurs between individuals, the study deeply sequenced the blood TCR repertoires of 5 or 6 healthy adults. To increase sequencing depth and limit assay-specific biases, different laboratories used diverse techniques to prepare libraries and sequence TCR repertoires. Between about 0.9 and 10 billion PBMCs per donor were obtained by leukapheresis.

The CDR3 numbers 15 residues from cysteine through phenylalanine. Solely the CDR3 DNA is kept, with 45 bases framed from the first base. As encoded in the germline V gene, CDR1 is MDHEN while CDR2 is SYDVKM. The germline ends are 12 bases apart after V is trimmed by 3 bases and J by 1 base. TCR CDR3 regions were amplified from genomic DNA by multiplex PCR using the deep immunoSEQ assay. Extracted genomic DNA from each cell subset was spread evenly across all wells of several immunoSEQ 96-well plates, with each plate serving as a replicate. For sorted subsets, approximately 200 ng of genomic DNA, equivalent to 25,000 to 35,000 T cell genomes, went into each replicate PCR. The purified libraries were quantified using a Qubit 3.0 fluorometer, sized with a Bioanalyzer 2100, and then quantified again using the KAPA Library Quantification kit. Every immunoSEQ 96-well plate was sequenced on a separate single-read 150-cycle Illumina NextSeq 550 flow cell. For the original study's pipeline: Because the immunoSEQ output held only junctional sequences and lacked quality scores, the filtering could not match the filtering applied to full-length reads. Sequences were annotated with PyIR, a Python wrapper for IgBLAST v1.9, using IMGT germline references to assign V/J genes and CDR3. Reads were removed for weak V/J assignments (E-value above 1e-6), missing CDR3, stop codons, out-of-frame junctions, or ambiguous translated residues. V3J clonotypes were defined as sequences sharing an identical inferred V gene, J gene, and CDR3 amino acid sequence. The percentage overlap between two repertoires was calculated by dividing the number of shared unique clonotypes by the size of the smaller repertoire. Repertoire richness was assessed with RTK rarefaction, the Chao1 estimator, and Recon v2.1 estimates of unobserved clonotypes. Generation probabilities for all TCRbeta clonotypes obtained by the gDNA method from several donors were computed using OLGA. What TCRdb holds here is the immuneACCESS table cut down to in-frame rearrangements. Part of the clones is not present; checked against another copy, under half of the missing clones reflect an unresolved V gene, and the others are unexplained. The DNA gave D and trimming, while V, J and clone size come from that table. In all, the sample holds over a million clones, and around 95% of those were seen once. About 1.2% of the sample is held by the ten biggest clonotypes.

The donors were healthy, HIV-negative adults who had no recently reported acute infections or vaccinations. Every donor was a Caucasian adult residing in Nashville, Tennessee, USA. Magnetic negative selection was used to enrich CD4+ T cells, after which naive cells were positively selected on CD45RA and the negative fraction became the memory subset. After blood collection by leukapheresis, PBMCs were isolated using Ficoll-Histopaque density gradient centrifugation and then cryopreserved in the vapor phase of liquid nitrogen. Purity and quantity of every magnetically sorted T cell population were checked by analytical flow cytometry. Genomic DNA was isolated from each sorted fraction and quantified by UV absorbance on a Nanodrop 2000c. The paper as a whole reports these results and caveats: Because the study included only a small number of donors, the genetic and exposure-history diversity represented was limited. Naive subsets generally had larger estimated clonotype richness than memory subsets did. Pairwise subsampling led to the expectation that sequencing depth would affect the degree of clonotype sharing among donors. Only blood was sampled, and tissue TCR repertoires likely differ from those in blood. Even with the large sequencing depth, rarefaction of the sorted-subset datasets indicated that sequencing was incomplete. Sharing across a handful of donors was observed for approximately 5% of naive CD4, around 3.5% of naive CD8, about 2.5% of memory CD4, and about 0.4% of memory CD8 clonotypes. Compared with non-shared clonotypes, clonotypes shared by all four sorted-subset donors had higher generation probabilities.

Turning to this clone: Its target antigen remains unknown. No base-level quality is on record; no much larger clone is a single base apart.

This receptor was obtained from a man aged 25-45 years in good health. What was sequenced was naive CD4+ T cells sorted from blood. The label giving this sample's cell subset or site can be read as: CD45RA+ positively selected. The rearrangement combines TRBV28 with TRBJ1-1, with the identity of the D gene unclear. The CDR3 here reads CASSFRGSGNTEAFF. The DNA sequence is as follows: TGTGCCAGCAGTTTCCGGGGTTCGGGGAACACTGAAGCTTTCTTT.